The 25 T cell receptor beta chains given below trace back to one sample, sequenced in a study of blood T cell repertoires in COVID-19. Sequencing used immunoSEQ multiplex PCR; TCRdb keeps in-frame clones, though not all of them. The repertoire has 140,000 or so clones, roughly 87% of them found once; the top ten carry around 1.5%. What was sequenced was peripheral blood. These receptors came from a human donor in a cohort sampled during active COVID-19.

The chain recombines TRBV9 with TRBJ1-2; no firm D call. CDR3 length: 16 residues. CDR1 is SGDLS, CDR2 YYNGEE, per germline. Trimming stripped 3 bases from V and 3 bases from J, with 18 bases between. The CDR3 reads CASSALDSILHYGYTF. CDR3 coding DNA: TGTGCCAGCAGCGCCCTCGACTCAATTCTCCACTATGGCTACACCTTC.

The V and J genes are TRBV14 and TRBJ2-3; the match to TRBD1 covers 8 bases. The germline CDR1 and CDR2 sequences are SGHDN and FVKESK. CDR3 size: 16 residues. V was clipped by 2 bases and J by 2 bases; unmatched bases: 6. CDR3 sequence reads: CASSQPWTGNTDTQYF. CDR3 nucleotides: TGTGCCAGCAGCCAACCCTGGACAGGGAACACAGATACGCAGTATTTT.

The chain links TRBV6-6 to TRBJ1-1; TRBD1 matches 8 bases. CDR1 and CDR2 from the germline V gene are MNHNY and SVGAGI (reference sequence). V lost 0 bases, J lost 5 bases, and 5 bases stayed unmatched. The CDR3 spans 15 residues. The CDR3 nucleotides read TGTGCCAGCAGTTACTCAGGACAGGGAATGACTGAAGCTTTCTTT. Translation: CASSYSGQGMTEAFF.

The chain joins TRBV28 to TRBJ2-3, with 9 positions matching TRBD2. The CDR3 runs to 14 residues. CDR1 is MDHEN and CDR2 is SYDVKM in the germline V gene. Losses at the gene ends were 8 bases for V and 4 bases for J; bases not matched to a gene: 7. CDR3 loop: CASGRGGASDTQYF. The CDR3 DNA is TGTGCCAGCGGTCGCGGGGGGGCCTCAGATACGCAGTATTTT.

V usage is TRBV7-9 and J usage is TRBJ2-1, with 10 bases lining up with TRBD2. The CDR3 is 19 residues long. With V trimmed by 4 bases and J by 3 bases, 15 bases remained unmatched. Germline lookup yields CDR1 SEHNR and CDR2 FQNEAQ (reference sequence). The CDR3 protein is CASSSPSVPLAGVYNEQFF. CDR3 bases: TGTGCCAGCAGCTCGCCGAGCGTACCCCTAGCGGGAGTCTACAATGAGCAGTTCTTC.

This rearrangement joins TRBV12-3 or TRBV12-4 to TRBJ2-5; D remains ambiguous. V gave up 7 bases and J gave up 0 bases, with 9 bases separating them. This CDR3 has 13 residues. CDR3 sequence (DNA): TGTGCCAGCACCCCCCAGGACCAAGAGACCCAGTACTTC. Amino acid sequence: CASTPQDQETQYF.

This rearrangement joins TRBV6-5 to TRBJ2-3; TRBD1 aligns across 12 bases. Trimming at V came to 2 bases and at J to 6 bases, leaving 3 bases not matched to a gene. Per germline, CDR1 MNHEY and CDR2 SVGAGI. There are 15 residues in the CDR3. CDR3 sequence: CASSYGDRGLDTQYF. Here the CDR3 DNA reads TGTGCCAGCAGTTACGGGGACAGGGGGCTGGATACGCAGTATTTT.

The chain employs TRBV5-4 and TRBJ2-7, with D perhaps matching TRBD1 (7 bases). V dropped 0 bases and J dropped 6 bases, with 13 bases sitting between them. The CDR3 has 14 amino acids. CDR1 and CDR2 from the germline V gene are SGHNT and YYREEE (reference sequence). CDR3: CASSLGGTVPEQYF. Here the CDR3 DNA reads TGTGCCAGCAGCTTGGGCGGGACAGTCCCCGAGCAGTACTTC.

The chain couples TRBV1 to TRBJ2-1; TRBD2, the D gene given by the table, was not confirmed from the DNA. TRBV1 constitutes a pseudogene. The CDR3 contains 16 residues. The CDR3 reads CTSSIAGGPLGNEQFF. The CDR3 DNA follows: TGCACCAGCAGCATCGCGGGGGGTCCCCTTGGGAATGAGCAGTTCTTC.

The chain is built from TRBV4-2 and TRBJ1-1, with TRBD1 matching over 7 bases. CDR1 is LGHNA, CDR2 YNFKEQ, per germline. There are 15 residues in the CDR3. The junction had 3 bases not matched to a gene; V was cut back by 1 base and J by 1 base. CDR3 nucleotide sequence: TGTGCCAGCAGCCAAGGGAGACAGGGGAACACTGAAGCTTTCTTT. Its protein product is CASSQGRQGNTEAFF.

CDR3 amino acids: CASSLVQAGGYNEQFF. The CDR3, as DNA: TGCGCCAGCAGCTTGGTCCAAGCGGGGGGGTACAATGAGCAGTTCTTC. This sequence joins TRBV5-1 and TRBJ2-1, with 10 bases matching TRBD2. The germline V gene encodes CDR1 SGHRS and CDR2 YFSETQ. The junction had 4 bases not matched to a gene; V was cut back by 0 bases and J by 4 bases. The CDR3 has 16 residues. Full variable domain (remainder filled in from reference TRBV5-1 and TRBJ2-1): KAGVTQTPRYLIKTRGQQVTLSCSPISGHRSVSWYQQTPGQGLQFLFEYFSETQRNKGNFPGRFSGRQFSNSRSEMNVSTLELGDSALYLCASSLVQAGGYNEQFFGPGTRLTVL.

CDR3 amino acids: CASSIADTQYF. DNA for the CDR3: TGTGCCAGTAGTATTGCGGATACGCAGTATTTT. The chain uses TRBV19 and TRBJ2-3; D gene unclear. Germline CDR1 and CDR2: LNHDA and SQIVND (reference sequence). The V end lost 3 bases, the J end lost 6 bases, and 4 bases lay between the germline ends. This CDR3 region has 11 residues. Full variable domain (remainder filled in from reference TRBV19 and TRBJ2-3): DGGITQSPKYLFRKEGQNVTLSCEQNLNHDAMYWYRQDPGQGLRLIYYSQIVNDFQKGDIAEGYSVSREKKESFPLTVTSAQKNPTAFYLCASSIADTQYFGPGTRLTVL.

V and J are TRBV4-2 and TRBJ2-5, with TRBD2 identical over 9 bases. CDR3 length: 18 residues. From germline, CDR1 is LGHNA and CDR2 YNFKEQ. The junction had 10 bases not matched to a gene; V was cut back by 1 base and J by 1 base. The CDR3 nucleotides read TGTGCCAGCAGCCAAGCTTCGAGCGGGGGGCCGCTCCAAGAGACCCAGTACTTC. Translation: CASSQASSGGPLQETQYF.

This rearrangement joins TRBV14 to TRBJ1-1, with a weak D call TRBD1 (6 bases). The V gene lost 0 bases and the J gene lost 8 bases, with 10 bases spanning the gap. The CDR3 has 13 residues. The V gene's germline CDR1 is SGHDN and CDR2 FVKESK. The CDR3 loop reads CASSQDLRGEAFF. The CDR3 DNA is TGTGCCAGCAGCCAAGATCTCAGGGGAGAAGCTTTCTTT.

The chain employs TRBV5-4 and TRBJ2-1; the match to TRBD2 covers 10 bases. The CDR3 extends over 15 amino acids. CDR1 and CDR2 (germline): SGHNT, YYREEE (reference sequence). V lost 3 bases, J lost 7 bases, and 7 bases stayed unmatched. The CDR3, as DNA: TGTGCCAGCAGCTACGGACCAGCGGGGGGGAATGAGCAGTTCTTC. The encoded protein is CASSYGPAGGNEQFF.

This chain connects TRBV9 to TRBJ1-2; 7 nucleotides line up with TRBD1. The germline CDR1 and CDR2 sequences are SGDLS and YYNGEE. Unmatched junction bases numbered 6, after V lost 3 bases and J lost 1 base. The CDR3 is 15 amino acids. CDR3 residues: CASSAPTGNNYGYTF. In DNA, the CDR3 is TGTGCCAGCAGCGCCCCGACAGGGAATAACTATGGCTACACCTTC.

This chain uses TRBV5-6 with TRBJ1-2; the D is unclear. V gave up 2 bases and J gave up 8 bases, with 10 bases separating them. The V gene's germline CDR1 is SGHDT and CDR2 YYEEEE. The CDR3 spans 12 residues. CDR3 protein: CASSFDRRGYTF. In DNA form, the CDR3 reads TGTGCCAGCAGCTTCGATCGGCGGGGCTACACCTTC. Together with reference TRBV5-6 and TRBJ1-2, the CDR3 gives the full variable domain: DAGVTQSPTHLIKTRGQQVTLRCSPKSGHDTVSWYQQALGQGPQFIFQYYEEEERQRGNFPDRFSGHQFPNYSSELNVNALLLGDSALYLCASSFDRRGYTFGSGTRLTVV.

CDR3 loop: CASSSFDRPNTEAFF. As DNA, the CDR3 is TGTGCCAGCAGCTCCTTCGACAGACCGAACACTGAAGCTTTCTTT. This sequence joins TRBV5-6 and TRBJ1-1, with D perhaps TRBD1 (5 bases). Trimming removed 3 bases at V and 1 base at J, with 13 bases between. The germline gives CDR1 SGHDT, CDR2 YYEEEE. This CDR3 has 15 amino acids. The full variable domain, completed using reference TRBV5-6 and TRBJ1-1, is DAGVTQSPTHLIKTRGQQVTLRCSPKSGHDTVSWYQQALGQGPQFIFQYYEEEERQRGNFPDRFSGHQFPNYSSELNVNALLLGDSALYLCASSSFDRPNTEAFFGQGTRLTVV.

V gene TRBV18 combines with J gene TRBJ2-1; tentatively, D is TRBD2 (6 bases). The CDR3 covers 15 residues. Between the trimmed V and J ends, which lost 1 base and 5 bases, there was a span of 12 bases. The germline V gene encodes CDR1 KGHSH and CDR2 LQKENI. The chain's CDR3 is CASSPRPGGDNEQFF. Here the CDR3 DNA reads TGTGCCAGCTCACCACGTCCCGGGGGAGACAATGAGCAGTTCTTC.

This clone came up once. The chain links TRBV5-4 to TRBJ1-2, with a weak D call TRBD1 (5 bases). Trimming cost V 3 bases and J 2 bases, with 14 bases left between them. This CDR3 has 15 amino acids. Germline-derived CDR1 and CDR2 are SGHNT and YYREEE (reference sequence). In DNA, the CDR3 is TGTGCCAGCAGCTCCCGGCGGGGGAGGAACTATGGCTACACCTTC. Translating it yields CASSSRRGRNYGYTF. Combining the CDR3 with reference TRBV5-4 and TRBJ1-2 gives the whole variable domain ETGVTQSPTHLIKTRGQQVTLRCSSQSGHNTVSWYQQALGQGPQFIFQYYREEENGRGNFPPRFSGLQFPNYSSELNVNALELDDSALYLCASSSRRGRNYGYTFGSGTRLTVV.

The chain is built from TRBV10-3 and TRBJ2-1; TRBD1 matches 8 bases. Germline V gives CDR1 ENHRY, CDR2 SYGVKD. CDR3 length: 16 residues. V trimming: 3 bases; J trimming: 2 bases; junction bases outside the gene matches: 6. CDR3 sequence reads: CAISDSQGAPYNEQFF. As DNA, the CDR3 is TGTGCCATCAGTGACTCTCAGGGGGCTCCCTACAATGAGCAGTTCTTC.

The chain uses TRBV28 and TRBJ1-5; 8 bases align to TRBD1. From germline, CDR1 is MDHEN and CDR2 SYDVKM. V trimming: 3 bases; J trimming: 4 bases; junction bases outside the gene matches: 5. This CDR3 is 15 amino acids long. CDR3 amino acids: CASSFRTGPNQPQHF. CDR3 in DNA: TGTGCCAGCAGTTTCAGGACAGGGCCTAATCAGCCCCAGCATTTT.

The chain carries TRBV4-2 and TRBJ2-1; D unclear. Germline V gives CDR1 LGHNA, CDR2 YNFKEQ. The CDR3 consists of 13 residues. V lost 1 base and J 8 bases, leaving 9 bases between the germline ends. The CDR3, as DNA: TGTGCCAGCAGCCAAGGACAATTCGATGAGCAGTTCTTC. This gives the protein CASSQGQFDEQFF.

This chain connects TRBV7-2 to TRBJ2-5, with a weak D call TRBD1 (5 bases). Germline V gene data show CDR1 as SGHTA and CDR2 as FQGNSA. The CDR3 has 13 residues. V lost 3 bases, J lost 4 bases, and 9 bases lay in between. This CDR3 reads CASSFAGSETQYF. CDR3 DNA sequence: TGTGCCAGCAGCTTCGCAGGGTCAGAGACCCAGTACTTC.

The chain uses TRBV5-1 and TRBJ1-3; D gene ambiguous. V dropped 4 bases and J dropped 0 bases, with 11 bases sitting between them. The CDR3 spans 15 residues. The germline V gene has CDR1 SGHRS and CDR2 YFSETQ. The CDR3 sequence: CASSRESGSGNTIYF. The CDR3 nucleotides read TGCGCCAGCAGCCGGGAGAGTGGCTCTGGAAACACCATATATTTT. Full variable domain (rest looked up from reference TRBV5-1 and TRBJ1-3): KAGVTQTPRYLIKTRGQQVTLSCSPISGHRSVSWYQQTPGQGLQFLFEYFSETQRNKGNFPGRFSGRQFSNSRSEMNVSTLELGDSALYLCASSRESGSGNTIYFGEGSWLTVV.